This TCR beta chain appears in the sequencing data of a study of T cell changes during pregnancy in multiple sclerosis (dated by TCRdb to between 2017 and 2020). Describing the broader study: In women with multiple sclerosis, the researchers looked at how the T cell repertoire shifted as pregnancy progressed.

About this clone itself: Its antigen is still unknown. Nothing much larger sits one base from this clone, and base qualities are not available.

Libraries were constructed by the immunoSEQ multiplex PCR assay. The table was pulled from immuneACCESS by TCRdb, which kept in-frame rearrangements only. Such tables lose some clones; where checked, under half of the loss comes from unresolved V genes, and the rest has no known cause. In this sample the table shows under 80,000 clones, more than 85% of which occur a single time. Together, the top ten hold 1.4% to 1.5% of the sample. The CDR3 numbers 14 residues from cysteine through phenylalanine. Only the CDR3 DNA is retained, 42 bases long and in frame from the first base. CDR1 and CDR2 are read off the germline V gene (reference sequence) as LNHDA and SQIVND. Clipping removes 9 bases from V and 4 bases from J, with 9 as the unmatched junction base count.

The sequence is built from TRBV19 and TRBJ2-3; TRBD1 fits 8 bases in the junction. Sample: peripheral blood, taken in the second trimester of pregnancy. The receptor was derived from a female donor with multiple sclerosis, enrolled in a pregnancy study. The CDR3 protein sequence reads: CASDRGTPPDTQYF. The sequence in DNA is TGTGCCAGCGACAGGGGAACTCCGCCAGATACGCAGTATTTT.